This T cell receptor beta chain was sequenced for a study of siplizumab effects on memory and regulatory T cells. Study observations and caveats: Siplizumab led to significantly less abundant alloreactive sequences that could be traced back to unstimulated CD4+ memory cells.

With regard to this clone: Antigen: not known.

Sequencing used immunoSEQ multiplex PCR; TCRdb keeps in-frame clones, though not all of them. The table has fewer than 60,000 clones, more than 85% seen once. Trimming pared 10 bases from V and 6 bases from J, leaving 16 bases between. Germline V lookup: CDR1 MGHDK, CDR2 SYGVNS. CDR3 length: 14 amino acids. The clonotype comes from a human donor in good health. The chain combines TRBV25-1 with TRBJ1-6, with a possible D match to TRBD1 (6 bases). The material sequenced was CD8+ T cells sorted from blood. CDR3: CAISQGSPNSPLHF. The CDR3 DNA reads TGTGCCATCTCACAGGGTTCCCCTAATTCACCCCTCCACTTT.